Given below is one TCR beta chain in context. Authors' processing steps: Estimated nucleated cell counts came from reference gene primer amplification. Data came from immunoSEQ multiplex PCR; TCRdb stores just in-frame clones and leaves some out. From that table come the V and J calls and clone size; the DNA was used to work out D and trimming. The sample records about 260,000 clones, 80% to 90% being singletons. CDR1 SEHNR and CDR2 FQNEAQ come from the germline V gene (reference sequence). This CDR3 is 15 amino acids long. Trimming at V came to 4 bases and at J to 6 bases, leaving 9 bases not matched to a gene. The data were obtained in a study of blood T cell repertoires in COVID-19. Study information: Samples taken during acute and convalescent COVID-19 were collected in the United States, Italy and Spain. The cDNA or gDNA used as material had been derived from T cells, B-cell-depleted T cells, or PBMCs.

Sequenced sample: peripheral blood. The sequence came from a woman aged 40 to 55 who had recovered from COVID-19. V is TRBV7-9 and J is TRBJ1-2, with 9 bases lining up with TRBD1. CDR3 in DNA: TGTGCCAGCAGCTCATTCCGGGACAGGGAAAATGGCTACACCTTC. It is translated as CASSSFRDRENGYTF.